This T cell receptor (beta chain) was captured by sequencing in a study of spatial heterogeneity in lung cancer. For the study at large: Within raw reads, each unique TCR and UMI combination appeared on average more than ten times. Study-wide results and limits: Detection of ubiquitous tumor TCRs in blood was higher at resection than follow-up.

Remarks on this clonotype: Its target is not known.

A unique molecular identifier was carried by every single TCR cDNA molecule. TCRdb re-called the 5' RACE reads with MiXCR, one entry per CDR3 protein. This sample has tens of thousands of distinct CDR3 sequences; 6.5% to 9% occur once, and the top ten carry over 25%. There are 12 residues in the CDR3. Germline V gives CDR1 SQVTM, CDR2 ANQGSEA. The V and J ends lost 4 bases and 1 base respectively, with 7 bases between them. Time point defined: sample taken at primary tumor resection. The 60 to 90 donors had untreated early-stage non-small cell lung cancer. The TCR sequence derives from a female donor with early-stage non-small cell lung cancer. The chain has TRBV29-1 and TRBJ2-5; maybe TRBD2 (5 bases). This material consisted of PBMCs, taken at surgery. CDR3 DNA sequence: TGCAGCGTTGCTAGCCTCCAAGAGACCCAGTACTTC. Amino acid sequence: CSVASLQETQYF. Using reference TRBV29-1 and TRBJ2-5 for the parts outside the CDR3, the full variable domain is SAVISQKPSRDICQRGTSLTIQCQVDSQVTMMFWYRQQPGQSLTLIATANQGSEATYESGFVIDKFPISRPNLTFSTLTVSNMSPEDSSIYLCSVASLQETQYFGPGTRLLVL.